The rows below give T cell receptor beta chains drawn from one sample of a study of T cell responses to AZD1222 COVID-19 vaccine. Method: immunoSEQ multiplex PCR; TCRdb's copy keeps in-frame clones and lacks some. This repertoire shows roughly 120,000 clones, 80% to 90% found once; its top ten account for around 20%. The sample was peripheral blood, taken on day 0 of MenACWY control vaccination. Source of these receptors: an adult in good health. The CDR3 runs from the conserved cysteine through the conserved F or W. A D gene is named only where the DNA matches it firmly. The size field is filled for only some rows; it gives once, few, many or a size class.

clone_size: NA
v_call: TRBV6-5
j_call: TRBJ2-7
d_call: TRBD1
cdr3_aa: CASTPDRGGEQYF
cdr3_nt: TGTGCCAGCACCCCAGACAGGGGTGGGGAGCAGTACTTC

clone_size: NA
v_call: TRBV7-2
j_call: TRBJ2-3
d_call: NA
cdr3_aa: CASSIPLRRGHTDTQYF
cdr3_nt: TGTGCCAGCAGCATCCCTCTTCGGCGGGGCCACACAGATACGCAGTATTTT

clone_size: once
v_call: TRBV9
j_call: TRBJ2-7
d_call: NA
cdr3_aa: CASSVAPEVHEQYF
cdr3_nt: TGTGCCAGCAGCGTAGCTCCGGAGGTCCACGAGCAGTACTTC

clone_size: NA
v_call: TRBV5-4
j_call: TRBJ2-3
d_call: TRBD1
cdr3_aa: CASSSGQVSTDTQYF
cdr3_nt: TGTGCCAGCAGCTCGGGACAGGTTAGCACAGATACGCAGTATTTT

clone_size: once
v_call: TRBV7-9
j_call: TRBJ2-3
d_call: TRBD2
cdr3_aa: CASSRTGLAGGSTTDTQYF
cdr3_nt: TGTGCCAGCAGCCGTACCGGACTAGCGGGAGGGTCGACCACAGATACGCAGTATTTT

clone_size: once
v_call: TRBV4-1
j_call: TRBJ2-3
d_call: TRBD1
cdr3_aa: CASSQWTGGTDTQYF
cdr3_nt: TGCGCCAGCAGCCAATGGACAGGGGGCACAGATACGCAGTATTTT

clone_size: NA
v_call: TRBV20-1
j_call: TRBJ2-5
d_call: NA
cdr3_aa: CSASPLNGGETQYF
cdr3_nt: TGCAGTGCTAGTCCCCTCAACGGCGGAGAGACCCAGTACTTC

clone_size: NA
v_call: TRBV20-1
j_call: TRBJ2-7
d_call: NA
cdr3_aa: CSASTYEQYF
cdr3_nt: TGCAGTGCTAGTACGTACGAGCAGTACTTC

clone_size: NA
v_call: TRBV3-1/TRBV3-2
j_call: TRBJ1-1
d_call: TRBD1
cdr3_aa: CASSPFALRGPEAFF
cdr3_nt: TGTGCCAGCAGCCCCTTCGCTTTAAGGGGGCCTGAAGCTTTCTTT

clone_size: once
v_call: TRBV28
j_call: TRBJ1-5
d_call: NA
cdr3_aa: CASGLGRGNQPQHF
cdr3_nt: TGTGCCAGCGGCCTGGGGAGGGGGAATCAGCCCCAGCATTTT

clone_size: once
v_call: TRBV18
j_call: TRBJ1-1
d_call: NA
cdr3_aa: CATLLVGGHTEAFF
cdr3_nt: TGTGCCACCCTTCTGGTAGGGGGGCACACTGAAGCTTTCTTT

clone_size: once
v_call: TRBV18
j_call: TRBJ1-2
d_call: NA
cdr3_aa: CASSPGTDYGYTF
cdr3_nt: TGTGCCAGCTCACCAGGGACGGACTATGGCTACACCTTC

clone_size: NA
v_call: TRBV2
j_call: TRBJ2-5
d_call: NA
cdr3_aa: CASSEARSVEETQYF
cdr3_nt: TGTGCCAGCAGTGAGGCCAGGTCGGTGGAAGAGACCCAGTACTTC

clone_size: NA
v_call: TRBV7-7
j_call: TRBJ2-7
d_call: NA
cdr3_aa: CASSLAHGSYEQYF
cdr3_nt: TGTGCTAGCAGCTTAGCGCACGGGAGCTACGAGCAGTACTTC

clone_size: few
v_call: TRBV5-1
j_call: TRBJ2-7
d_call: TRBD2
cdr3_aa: CASTQTSGNSGEQYF
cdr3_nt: TGCGCCAGCACCCAGACTAGCGGGAATTCGGGCGAGCAGTACTTC

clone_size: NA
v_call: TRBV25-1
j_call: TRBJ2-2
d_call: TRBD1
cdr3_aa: CASSLQGARTGELFF
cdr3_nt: TGTGCCAGCAGTTTACAGGGGGCACGGACCGGGGAGCTGTTTTTT